Detailed here is one T cell receptor beta chain. In the original analysis: Counts of nucleated cells, estimated from reference gene primer amplification, were obtained. Some clones are missing from TCRdb's copy, which holds only in-frame ones; the method was immunoSEQ multiplex PCR. That table furnishes V, J and clone size, whereas the DNA furnished D and trimming. Among approximately 270,000 clones listed, around nine tenths were seen once. The data were obtained in a study of blood T cell repertoires in COVID-19. Study at large: Sources were T cells, B-cell-depleted T cells, or PBMCs; the material itself was cDNA or gDNA.

The sequence came from a man in his forties with active or convalescent COVID-19. Material: peripheral blood.

CDR3 nucleotide sequence: TGTGCCTGGGACTCCTCCAGGCGTTTAGGCTCCTATAATTCACCCCTCCACTTT. Residues: CAWDSSRRLGSYNSPLHF. The V and J genes are TRBV30 and TRBJ1-6; D not certain. Deletions cut 5 bases from V and 0 bases from J, with 20 bases between. CDR3 length: 18 residues. Germline CDR1 reads GTSNPN; CDR2 reads SVGIG (reference sequence).